What follows describes a single TCR beta chain. Produced via immunoSEQ multiplex PCR; TCRdb's table is partial and in-frame only. This sample has about 150,000 clones; 70% to 90% occur once, and the top ten carry more than 7.5%. This sample was included in a study of blood T cell repertoires in COVID-19. This TCR derives from a woman aged 55-70 years with COVID-19, enrolled during active disease. The sequenced material came from peripheral blood.

This CDR3 is CASERGETQYF. The CDR3 DNA reads TGTGCCAGTGAGAGGGGGGAGACCCAGTACTTC. The chain is built from TRBV28 and TRBJ2-5, with a weak D call TRBD1 (6 bases). V lost 9 bases to trimming and J lost 5 bases, with 10 bases between them. Per germline, CDR1 MDHEN and CDR2 SYDVKM. CDR3 length equals 11 residues.